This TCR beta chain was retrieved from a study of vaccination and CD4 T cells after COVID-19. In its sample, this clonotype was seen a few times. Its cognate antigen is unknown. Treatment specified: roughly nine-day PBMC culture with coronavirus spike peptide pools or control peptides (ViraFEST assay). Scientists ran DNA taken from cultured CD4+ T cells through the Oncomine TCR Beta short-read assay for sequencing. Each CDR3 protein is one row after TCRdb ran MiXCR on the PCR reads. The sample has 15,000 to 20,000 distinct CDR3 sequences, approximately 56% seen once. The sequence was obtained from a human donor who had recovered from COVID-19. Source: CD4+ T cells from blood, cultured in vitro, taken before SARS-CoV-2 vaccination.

The CDR3 here is CASSYRGDYGQETQYF. DNA of the CDR3: TGTGCCAGCAGTTACCGCGGGGACTACGGCCAAGAGACCCAGTACTTC. This chain uses TRBV6-5 with TRBJ2-5; 7 bases fit TRBD2. With 2 bases clipped from V and 1 base from J, the junction kept 7 bases outside the gene matches. The CDR3 totals 16 residues. Germline V gene lookup returns CDR1 MNHEY and CDR2 SVGAGI.